This T cell receptor beta chain emerged from a study of identical twins. CDR3 size: 16 residues. V was clipped by 0 bases and J by 1 base; unmatched bases: 5. Germline V gives CDR1 SGHRS, CDR2 YFSETQ. Points from the study as a whole: Beta out-of-frame sequences showed weaker excess twin sharing.

This clonotype turned up a few times. Antigen: not known. TCRdb itself ran the 5' RACE reads through MiXCR, one entry per CDR3 protein. The sample includes nearly 900,000 distinct CDR3 sequences, 9% to 15% of them seen just once. These data are also associated with another study on yellow fever vaccine responses in identical twins. That study adds: Twins reportedly appeared to share part of their vaccine T cell response while keeping part individual.

Sequencing was performed on PBMCs. This clonotype originated in a woman younger than 30 in good health. The rearrangement uses TRBV5-1 and TRBJ2-5; 8 bases align to TRBD2. CDR3 protein: CASSLGRGGPQETQYF. The DNA of the CDR3 is TGCGCCAGCAGCTTGGGTCGGGGGGGCCCCCAAGAGACCCAGTACTTC.